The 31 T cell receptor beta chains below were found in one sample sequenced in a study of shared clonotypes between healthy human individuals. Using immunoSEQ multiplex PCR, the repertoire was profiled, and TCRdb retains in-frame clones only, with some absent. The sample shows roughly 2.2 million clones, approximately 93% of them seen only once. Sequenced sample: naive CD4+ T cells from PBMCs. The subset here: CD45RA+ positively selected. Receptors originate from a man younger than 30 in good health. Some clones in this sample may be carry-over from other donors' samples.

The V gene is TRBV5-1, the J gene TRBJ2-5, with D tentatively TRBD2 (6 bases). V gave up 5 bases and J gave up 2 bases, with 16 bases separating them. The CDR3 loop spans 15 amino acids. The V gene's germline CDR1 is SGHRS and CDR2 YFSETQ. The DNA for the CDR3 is TGCGCCAGCAGTGGCCCGTCGGCGGGGCAAGAGACCCAGTACTTC. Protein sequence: CASSGPSAGQETQYF.

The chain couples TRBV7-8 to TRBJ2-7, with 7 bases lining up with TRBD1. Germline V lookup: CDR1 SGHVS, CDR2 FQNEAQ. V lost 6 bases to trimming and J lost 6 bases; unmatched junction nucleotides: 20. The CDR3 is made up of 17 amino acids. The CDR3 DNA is TGTGCCAGCAGACTTGAACCCGGACAGGTCGGCAGGACCGAGCAGTACTTC. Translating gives CASRLEPGQVGRTEQYF.

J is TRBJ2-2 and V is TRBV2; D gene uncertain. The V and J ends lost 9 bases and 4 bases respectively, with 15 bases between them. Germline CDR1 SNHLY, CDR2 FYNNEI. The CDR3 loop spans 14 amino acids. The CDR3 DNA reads TGTGCCAGTGATACAAGGCTAAGCACCGGGGAGCTGTTTTTT. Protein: CASDTRLSTGELFF.

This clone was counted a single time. Here the CDR3 reads CASSPSVIDTQYF. The CDR3 nucleotides are TGTGCCAGTAGCCCTAGCGTGATAGATACGCAGTATTTT. J is TRBJ2-3 and V is TRBV19, with D perhaps TRBD2 (6 bases). The CDR3 is 13 amino acids. Trimming stripped 6 bases from V and 5 bases from J, with 12 bases between. Germline CDR1 LNHDA, CDR2 SQIVND (reference sequence).

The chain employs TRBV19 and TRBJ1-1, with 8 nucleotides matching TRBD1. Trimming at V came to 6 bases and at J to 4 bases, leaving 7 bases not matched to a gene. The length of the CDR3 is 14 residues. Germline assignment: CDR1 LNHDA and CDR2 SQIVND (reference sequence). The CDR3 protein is CASRAGGGGTEAFF. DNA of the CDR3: TGTGCCAGTAGAGCAGGGGGCGGGGGCACTGAAGCTTTCTTT.

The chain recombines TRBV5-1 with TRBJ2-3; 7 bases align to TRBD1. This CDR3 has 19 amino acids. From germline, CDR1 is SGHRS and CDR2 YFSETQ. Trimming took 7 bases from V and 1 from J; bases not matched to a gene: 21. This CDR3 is CASAPPGQSNSYGTDTQYF. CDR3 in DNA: TGCGCCAGCGCCCCTCCGGGACAGAGTAACTCTTACGGCACAGATACGCAGTATTTT.

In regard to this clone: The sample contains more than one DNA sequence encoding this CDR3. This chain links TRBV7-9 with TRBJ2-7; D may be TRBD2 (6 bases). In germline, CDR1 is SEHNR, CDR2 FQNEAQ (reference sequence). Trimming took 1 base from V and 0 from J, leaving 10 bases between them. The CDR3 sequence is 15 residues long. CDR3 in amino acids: CASSLVGRGSYEQYF. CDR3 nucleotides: TGTGCCAGCAGCTTAGTAGGGCGGGGCTCCTACGAGCAGTACTTC.

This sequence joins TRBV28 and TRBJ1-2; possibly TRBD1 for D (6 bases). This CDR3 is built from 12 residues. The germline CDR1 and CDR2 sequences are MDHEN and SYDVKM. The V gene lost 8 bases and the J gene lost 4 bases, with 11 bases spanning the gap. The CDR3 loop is CASQATGYGYTF. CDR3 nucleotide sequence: TGTGCCAGCCAAGCGACAGGCTATGGCTACACCTTC.

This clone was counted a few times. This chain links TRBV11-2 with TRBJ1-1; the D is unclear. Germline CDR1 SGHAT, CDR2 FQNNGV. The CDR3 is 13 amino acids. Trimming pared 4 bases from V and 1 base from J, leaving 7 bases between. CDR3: CASSYTQNTEAFF. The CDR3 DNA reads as TGTGCCAGCAGCTACACTCAGAACACTGAAGCTTTCTTT.

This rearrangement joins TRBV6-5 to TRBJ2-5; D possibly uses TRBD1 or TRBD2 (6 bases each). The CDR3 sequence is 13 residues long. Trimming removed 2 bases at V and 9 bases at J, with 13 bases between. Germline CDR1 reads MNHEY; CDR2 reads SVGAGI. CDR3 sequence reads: CASSYGGRGAQYF. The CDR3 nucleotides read TGTGCCAGCAGTTACGGTGGTAGGGGGGCCCAGTACTTC.

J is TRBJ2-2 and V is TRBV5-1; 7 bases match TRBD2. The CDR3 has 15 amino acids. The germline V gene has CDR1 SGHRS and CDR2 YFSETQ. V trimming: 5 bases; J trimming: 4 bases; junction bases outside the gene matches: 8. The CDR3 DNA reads TGCGCCAGCAGACCGGCGGGAGTGGGCACCGGGGAGCTGTTTTTT. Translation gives CASRPAGVGTGELFF.

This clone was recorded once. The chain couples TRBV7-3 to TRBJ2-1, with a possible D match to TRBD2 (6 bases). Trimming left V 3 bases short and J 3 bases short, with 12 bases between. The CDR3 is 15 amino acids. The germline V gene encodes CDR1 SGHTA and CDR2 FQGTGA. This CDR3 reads CASSFGLASYNEQFF. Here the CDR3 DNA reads TGTGCCAGCAGCTTCGGGCTAGCGAGCTACAATGAGCAGTTCTTC.

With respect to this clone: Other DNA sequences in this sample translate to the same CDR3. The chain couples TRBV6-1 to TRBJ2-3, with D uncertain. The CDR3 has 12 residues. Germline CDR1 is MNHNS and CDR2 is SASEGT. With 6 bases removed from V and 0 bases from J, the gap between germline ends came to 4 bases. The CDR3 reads CASRGSTDTQYF. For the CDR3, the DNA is TGTGCCAGCAGGGGTAGCACAGATACGCAGTATTTT.

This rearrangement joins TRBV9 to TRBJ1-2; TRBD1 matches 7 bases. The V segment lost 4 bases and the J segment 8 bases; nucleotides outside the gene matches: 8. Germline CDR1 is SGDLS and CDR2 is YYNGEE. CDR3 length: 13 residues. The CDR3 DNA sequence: TGTGCCAGCAGCCTGGACAGGCTTTCGGGCTACACCTTC. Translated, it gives CASSLDRLSGYTF.

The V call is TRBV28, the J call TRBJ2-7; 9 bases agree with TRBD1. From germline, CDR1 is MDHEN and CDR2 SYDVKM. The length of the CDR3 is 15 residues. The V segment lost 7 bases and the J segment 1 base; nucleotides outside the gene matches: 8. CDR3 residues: CASTLSGTGSYEQYF. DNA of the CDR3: TGTGCCAGCACCCTAAGCGGGACAGGGTCCTACGAGCAGTACTTC.

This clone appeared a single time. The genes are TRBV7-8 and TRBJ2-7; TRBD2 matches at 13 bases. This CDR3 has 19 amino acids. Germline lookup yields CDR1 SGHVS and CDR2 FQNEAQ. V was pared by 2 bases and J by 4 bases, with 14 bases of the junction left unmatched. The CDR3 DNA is TGTGCCAGCAGCTTACTTGTTGGACTGGGACTAGCGGGGACATACGAGCAGTACTTC. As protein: CASSLLVGLGLAGTYEQYF.

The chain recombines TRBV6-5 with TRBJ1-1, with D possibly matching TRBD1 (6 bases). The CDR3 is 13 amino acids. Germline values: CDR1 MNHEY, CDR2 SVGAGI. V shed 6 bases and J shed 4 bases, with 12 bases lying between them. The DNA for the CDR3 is TGTGCCAGCAGCCTTCGGGGGCTCACTGAAGCTTTCTTT. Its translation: CASSLRGLTEAFF.

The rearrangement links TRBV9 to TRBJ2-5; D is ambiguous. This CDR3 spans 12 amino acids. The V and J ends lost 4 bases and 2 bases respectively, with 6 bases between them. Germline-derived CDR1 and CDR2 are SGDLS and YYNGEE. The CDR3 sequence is CASSREQETQYF. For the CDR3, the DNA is TGTGCCAGCAGCCGAGAGCAAGAGACCCAGTACTTC.

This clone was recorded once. The CDR3 reads CASSDSWGGTEAFF. CDR3 bases: TGTGCCAGCAGTGATTCGTGGGGTGGCACTGAAGCTTTCTTT. The chain couples TRBV25-1 to TRBJ1-1, with unresolved D. The CDR3 runs to 14 residues. V was clipped by 3 bases and J by 4 bases, with 12 bases between them. In germline, CDR1 is MGHDK, CDR2 SYGVNS.

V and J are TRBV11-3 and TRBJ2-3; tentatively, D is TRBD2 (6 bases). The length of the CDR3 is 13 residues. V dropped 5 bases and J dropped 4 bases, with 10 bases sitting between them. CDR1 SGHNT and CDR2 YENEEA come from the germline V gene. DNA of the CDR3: TGTGCCAGCAGCCCCCGCGGGGCAGATACGCAGTATTTT. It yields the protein CASSPRGADTQYF.

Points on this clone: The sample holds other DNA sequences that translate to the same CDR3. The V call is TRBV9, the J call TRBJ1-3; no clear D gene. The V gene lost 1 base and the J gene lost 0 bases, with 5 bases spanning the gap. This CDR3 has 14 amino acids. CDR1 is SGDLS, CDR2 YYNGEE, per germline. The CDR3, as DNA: TGTGCCAGCAGCGTATCCAGCTCTGGAAACACCATATATTTT. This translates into CASSVSSSGNTIYF.

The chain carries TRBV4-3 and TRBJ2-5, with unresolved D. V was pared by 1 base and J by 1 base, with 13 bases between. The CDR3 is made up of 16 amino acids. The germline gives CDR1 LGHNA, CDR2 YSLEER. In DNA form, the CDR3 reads TGCGCCAGCAGCCAAGTTTTTGAAACTACCCAAGAGACCCAGTACTTC. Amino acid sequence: CASSQVFETTQETQYF.

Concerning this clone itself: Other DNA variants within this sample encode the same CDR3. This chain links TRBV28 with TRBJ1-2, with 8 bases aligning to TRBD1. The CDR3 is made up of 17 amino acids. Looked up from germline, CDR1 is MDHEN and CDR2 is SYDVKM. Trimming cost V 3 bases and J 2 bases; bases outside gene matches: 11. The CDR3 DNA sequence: TGTGCCAGCAGTTTCGCCGACACAGGGGGGGGAAACTATGGCTACACCTTC. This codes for CASSFADTGGGNYGYTF.

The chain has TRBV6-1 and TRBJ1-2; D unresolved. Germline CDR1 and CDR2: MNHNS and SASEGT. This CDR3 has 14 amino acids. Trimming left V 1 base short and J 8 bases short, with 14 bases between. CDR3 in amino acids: CASSEVRPPWGYTF. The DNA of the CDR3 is TGTGCCAGCAGTGAAGTGAGGCCCCCCTGGGGCTACACCTTC.

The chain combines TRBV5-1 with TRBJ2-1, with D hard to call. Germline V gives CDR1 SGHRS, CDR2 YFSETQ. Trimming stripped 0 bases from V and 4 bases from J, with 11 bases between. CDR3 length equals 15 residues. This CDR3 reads CASSLDVRLYNEQFF. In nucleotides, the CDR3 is TGCGCCAGCAGCTTGGACGTTAGGCTTTACAATGAGCAGTTCTTC.

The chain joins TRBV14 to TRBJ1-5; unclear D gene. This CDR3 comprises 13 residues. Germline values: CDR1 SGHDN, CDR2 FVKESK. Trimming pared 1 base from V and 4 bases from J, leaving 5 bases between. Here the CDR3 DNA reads TGTGCCAGCAGCCAAGGTCGGAATCAGCCCCAGCATTTT. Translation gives CASSQGRNQPQHF.

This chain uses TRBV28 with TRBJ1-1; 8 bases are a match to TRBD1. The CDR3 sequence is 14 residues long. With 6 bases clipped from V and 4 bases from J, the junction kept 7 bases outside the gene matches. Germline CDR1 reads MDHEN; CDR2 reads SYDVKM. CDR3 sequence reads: CASRTDQGATEAFF. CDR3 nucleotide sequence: TGTGCCAGCAGGACCGACCAGGGGGCCACTGAAGCTTTCTTT.

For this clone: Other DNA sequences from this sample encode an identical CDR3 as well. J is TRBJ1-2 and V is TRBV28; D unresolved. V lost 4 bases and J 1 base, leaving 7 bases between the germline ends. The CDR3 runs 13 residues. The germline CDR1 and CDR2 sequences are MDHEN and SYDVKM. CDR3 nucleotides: TGTGCCAGCAGTTCTACAGATAACTATGGCTACACCTTC. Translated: CASSSTDNYGYTF.

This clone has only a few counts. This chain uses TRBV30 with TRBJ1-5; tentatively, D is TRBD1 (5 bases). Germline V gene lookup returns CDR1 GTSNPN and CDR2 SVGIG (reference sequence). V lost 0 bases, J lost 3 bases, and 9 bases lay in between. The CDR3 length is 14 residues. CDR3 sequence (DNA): TGTGCCTGGAGTGTAGTGACAGTCAATCAGCCCCAGCATTTT. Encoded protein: CAWSVVTVNQPQHF.

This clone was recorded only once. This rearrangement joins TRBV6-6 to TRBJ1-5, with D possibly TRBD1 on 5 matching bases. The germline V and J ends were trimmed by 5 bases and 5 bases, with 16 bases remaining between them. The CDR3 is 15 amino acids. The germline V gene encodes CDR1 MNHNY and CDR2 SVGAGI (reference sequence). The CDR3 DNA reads TGTGCCAGCAGTGAGTGGGGCGATACCGATCAGCCCCAGCATTTT. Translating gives CASSEWGDTDQPQHF.

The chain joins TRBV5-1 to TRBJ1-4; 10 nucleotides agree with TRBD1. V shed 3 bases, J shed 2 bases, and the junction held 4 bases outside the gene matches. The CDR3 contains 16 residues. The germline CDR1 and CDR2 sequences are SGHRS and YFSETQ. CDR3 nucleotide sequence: TGCGCCAGCAGCTCGACAGGGGGCAGGACTAATGAAAAACTGTTTTTT. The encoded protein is CASSSTGGRTNEKLFF.